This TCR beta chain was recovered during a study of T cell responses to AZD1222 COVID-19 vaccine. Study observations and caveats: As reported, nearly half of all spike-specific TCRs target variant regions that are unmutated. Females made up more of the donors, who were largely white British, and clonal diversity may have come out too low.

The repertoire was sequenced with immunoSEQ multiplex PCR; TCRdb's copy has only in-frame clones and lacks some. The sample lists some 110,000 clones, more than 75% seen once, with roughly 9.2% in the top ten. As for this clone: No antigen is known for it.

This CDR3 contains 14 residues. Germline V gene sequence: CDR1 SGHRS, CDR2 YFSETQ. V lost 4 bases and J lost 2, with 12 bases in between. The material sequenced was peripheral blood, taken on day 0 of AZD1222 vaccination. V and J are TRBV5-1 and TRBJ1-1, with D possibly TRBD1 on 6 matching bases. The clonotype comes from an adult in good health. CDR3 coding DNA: TGCGCCAGCAGCCTAACAGGGTTTAACACTGAAGCTTTCTTT. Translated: CASSLTGFNTEAFF.